Below, one T cell receptor beta chain is given with its context. A single count supports this clone. There is no known antigen for this receptor. Within one base of it there is no much larger clone, and no base qualities were kept. This record comes from a study of T cell responses to AZD1222 COVID-19 vaccine (dated by TCRdb to about 2021). In the study overall: TCR sequencing covered 230 to 250 trial participants: 200 to 220 given two doses of AZD1222 and approximately 26 given two doses of MenACWY control vaccine. Trial participants were enrolled into age subgroups of 18-55, 56-69 and 70-plus years, which contained 148, 28 and 57 TCR-sequenced participants, respectively. What the study reported, not specific to this receptor: Because no day 14 peak-response samples were available, repertoires were characterized only after the peak T cell response. The vaccine-associated CD4 TCRs covered the entire spike protein, and the dominant responses fell in regions 160-218 and 743-854. Participants were mostly white British and included more females than males, and it was suggested by the authors that clonal diversity may have been underestimated. Spike-specific TCR breadth and depth rose significantly after two AZD1222 doses compared with day 0 and with MenACWY recipients. Conclusions about previously exposed vaccinees are limited, since just five or six AZD1222 recipients were seropositive for SARS-CoV-2 at baseline. Epitopes outside the regions mutated in the B.1.351 and B.1.1.7 variants were reportedly recognized by nearly half of the unique spike-specific TCRs. In the small 56-69-year group, the increase in depth fell short of significance, most likely because of low power.

From a lookup of the germline V gene (reference sequence), CDR1 and CDR2 are SEHNR and FQNEAQ. V has 6 bases trimmed and J has 2 bases trimmed; junction bases matching no gene number 13. From cysteine to phenylalanine, the CDR3 is 17 amino acids long. Only the CDR3 portion is preserved as DNA: 51 bases, with reading frame beginning at the first base. The CDR3 regions of human TCRbeta chains were analyzed by immunosequencing. The source study handled its data this way. Repertoire TCRs were checked for matches against a reference library of SARS-CoV-2-specific TCRs that had been generated using the MIRA antigen-specificity platform. Breadth was defined as the fraction of unique TCRs that were SARS-CoV-2-associated. Depth was defined as the fraction of total T cells that were SARS-CoV-2-associated. Using the MIRA data, each spike-specific TCR was mapped to the spike region that the TCR reacts to and placed in a CD4 or CD8 class. Log10-transformed breadth and depth values were compared by one-way ANOVA with Sidak's multiple comparisons tests. What TCRdb holds here is the immuneACCESS table cut down to in-frame rearrangements. Part of the clones is not present; checked against another copy, under half of the missing clones reflect an unresolved V gene, and the others are unexplained. The V and J calls and clone size come from that table; D and trimming were worked out from the DNA. The table for this sample lists some 150,000 clones; 90% of them were counted only once. The top ten clonotypes cover about 1.6% of the sample.

The time point label here, explained by the study, means: about 28 days (+/-7) after the second vaccine dose. AZD1222 recipients given second doses at about 4 weeks or at about 12 weeks were pooled, since spike-specific TCR depth and breadth were not found to differ between the two schedules. The vaccinee samples were drawn from two UK trials, COV001 and COV002, one of which was a single-blind randomized controlled phase 2/3 trial testing AZD1222 (ChAdOx1 nCoV-19) in healthy adults. For TCRbeta chain sequencing, PBMC samples from trial participants were taken at day 0 and at day 28 after the second dose.

The chain is assembled from TRBV7-9 and TRBJ1-1; 9 middle bases align to TRBD1. Sample: peripheral blood, taken 28 days after the second AZD1222 dose. The TCR comes from an adult who received the AZD1222 COVID-19 vaccine. The CDR3 protein is CASRPPGTGTGNTEAFF. At the DNA level, the sequence is TGTGCCAGCAGACCTCCCGGGACAGGGACGGGAAACACTGAAGCTTTCTTT.